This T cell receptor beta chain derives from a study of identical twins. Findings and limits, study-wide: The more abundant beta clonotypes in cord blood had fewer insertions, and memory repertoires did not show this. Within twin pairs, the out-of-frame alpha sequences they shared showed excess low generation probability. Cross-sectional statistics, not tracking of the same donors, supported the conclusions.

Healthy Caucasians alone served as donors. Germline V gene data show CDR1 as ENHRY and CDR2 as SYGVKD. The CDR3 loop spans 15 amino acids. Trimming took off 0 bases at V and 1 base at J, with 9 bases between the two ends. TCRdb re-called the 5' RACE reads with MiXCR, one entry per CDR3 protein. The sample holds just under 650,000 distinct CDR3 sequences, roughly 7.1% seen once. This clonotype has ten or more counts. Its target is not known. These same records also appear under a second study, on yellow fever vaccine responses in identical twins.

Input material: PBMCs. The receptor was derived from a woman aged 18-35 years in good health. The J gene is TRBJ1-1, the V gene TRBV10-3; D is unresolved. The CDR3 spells CAISESTARNTEAFF. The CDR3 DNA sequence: TGTGCCATCAGTGAGTCCACGGCACGGAACACTGAAGCTTTCTTT.